These 5 T cell receptor beta chains were sequenced from one sample in a study of CD8 T cells in Susac syndrome. RNA in amounts of roughly 0.5 to 1 ug was reverse transcribed with random hexamers. TCRdb itself ran the immunoSEQ multiplex PCR reads through MiXCR, one entry per CDR3 protein. The sample lists around 270,000 distinct CDR3 sequences; about 82% were seen once. Sequencing was carried out using CD8+ T cells from PBMCs. The receptors shown here come from a human donor with multiple sclerosis.

The rearrangement uses TRBV5-4 and TRBJ2-2, with 10 positions matching TRBD1. Per the germline V gene, CDR1 is SGHNT and CDR2 is YYREEE (reference sequence). Trimming cost V 2 bases and J 5 bases; bases outside gene matches: 9. CDR3 size: 17 residues. The CDR3: CASSFLTGGGQTGELFF. The CDR3 DNA sequence: TGTGCCAGCAGCTTTTTGACAGGGGGCGGTCAAACCGGGGAGCTGTTTTTT.

This chain connects TRBV2 to TRBJ1-2; unclear D gene. Deletions cut 1 base from V and 2 bases from J, with 5 bases between. The CDR3 has 13 residues. Germline CDR1 and CDR2: SNHLY and FYNNEI. CDR3 nucleotides: TGTGCCAGCAGTGAAGAACCAAACTATGGCTACACCTTC. It yields the protein CASSEEPNYGYTF.

The rearrangement links TRBV6-2 or TRBV6-3 to TRBJ1-1; D unclear. The CDR3 extends over 15 amino acids. The V gene's germline CDR1 is MNHEY and CDR2 SVGEGT. The V end lost 0 bases, the J end lost 5 bases, and 13 bases lay between the germline ends. The chain's CDR3 is CASSYSSGRGTEAFF. The CDR3 nucleotides read TGTGCCAGCAGTTACTCGAGCGGGAGAGGGACTGAAGCTTTCTTT.

V is TRBV20-1 and J is TRBJ2-7; the match to TRBD2 covers 7 bases. The CDR3 is 14 residues long. The V segment lost 0 bases and the J segment 4 bases; nucleotides outside the gene matches: 6. Germline assignment: CDR1 DFQATT and CDR2 SNEGSKA (reference sequence). In DNA form, the CDR3 reads TGCAGTGCTAGAGATCTAGCGGAGGGGTACGAGCAGTACTTC. This translates into CSARDLAEGYEQYF.

The chain recombines TRBV7-9 with TRBJ1-2; possible D gene TRBD1, 5 bases. Trimming took 6 bases from V and 1 from J, leaving 15 bases between them. The V gene's germline CDR1 is SEHNR and CDR2 FQNEAQ (reference sequence). The CDR3 is 15 residues long. CDR3 nucleotides: TGTGCCAGCAGTCTACCGGCGGGGGTTAACTATGGCTACACCTTC. Its translation is CASSLPAGVNYGYTF.